This TCR beta chain was sequenced during a study of cytomegalovirus exposure and HLA in healthy donors (dated by TCRdb to 2016 to 2017). About the investigation overall: An earlier analysis of 587 of the donors reported 276 Gb of sequence data and roughly 120 million unique TCR beta sequences obtained from some 200 million T cells. The later analysis used no new phenotypic data to find candidate immune exposures, relying instead on TCR beta sequences and their occurrence across donors. The study combined high-throughput TCR immunosequencing, statistical association of individual TCRs with disease status, and machine learning to predict cytomegalovirus infection status. In addition to the first cohort of 666 subjects, a separate validation cohort of 120 different subjects was used. On average, 235,054 unique TCR beta nucleotide sequences were sequenced per donor among 398 genotyped donors of the cohort, with around 19% of those sequences being non-productive. Class I and class II HLA loci were covered by the typing at four-digit resolution. In an earlier analysis of 550 to 700 of the donors, high-throughput TCR beta sequencing was used to judge whether each TCR beta V gene segment behaved as functional or pseudogenic. Approximately 310 gigabases of sequencing data and 80 million or so unique TCR sequences were included in an early release covering 550 to 800 HLA-typed donors. Typing coverage differed by locus: A, B, C, DRB1 and DQB1 were typed in about 620-630 donors, DQA1 in approximately 520, DPA1 in 600 to 610, and DPB1 in about 450. A later genetic analysis took genome-wide SNP genotypes for about three fifths of the roughly 700 donors and used that subset as a discovery cohort. Of the approximately 400 genotyped donors, about 80% fell in the genetic ancestry cluster associated with self-reported Caucasian donors. Roughly 5 DR-DQ haplotypes were handled as single units for association and clustering, since linkage in the cohort was strong. Using immunosequencing, the study profiled T cell repertoires from approximately 700 subjects and related those repertoires to cytomegalovirus serostatus. Donor age, sex, ethnicity and CMV serostatus were compiled alongside the repertoire data. All discovery cohort repertoires had been generated on a single sequencing platform. A later analysis re-analyzed previously published TCR beta repertoires from 550 to 700 donors and added high-resolution HLA genotyping to study TCR occurrence patterns. The study aimed to test whether cataloging public T cell receptors could reveal signatures of past pathogen exposure. Paper-wide results and their limitations: In vitro tests confirmed that a few of the cytomegalovirus-associated TCR beta chains recognize cytomegalovirus antigens. Roughly uniform sequencing depth across donors was assumed in presence/absence analyses, although this assumption may not hold. This cohort had only TCR beta chains sequenced, and the lack of alpha or paired-chain data limited which features could be detected. In a later analysis, TCR association rates were found to vary across HLA loci, with the most associated TCRs seen for DRB1 alleles and the fewest for HLA-C alleles. Correlated functional status among segregating V segments might be attributable to linkage disequilibrium, but an unknown experimental factor could not be ruled out. For the cohort, immune exposure information was limited to CMV serostatus. A further reported finding was that TCR beta sequences accurately predicted the HLA-A and HLA-B alleles for most subjects in the first cohort. V-gene and J-gene trimming of TCR beta chains was associated with a missense DCLRE1C variant in a later genetic analysis, and the association was replicated in an independent cohort. At a false discovery rate of 0.05, a later analysis linked around 17,000 TCR beta sequences to specific HLA alleles. In the study, some 160 TCR beta chains were listed as associated with cytomegalovirus. Because the 87-base-pair reads could not distinguish some IMGT-functional V segments, including TRBV6-2 and TRBV6-3, those segments were excluded. When HLA alleles, especially DR and DQ, strongly co-occurred, TCR associations were difficult to assign to individual alleles. A group of highly shared sequence variants was considered likely to be a technical artifact of the sequencing pipeline. Compared with equally common non-associated chains, HLA-associated TCR beta chains in a later analysis were more clonally expanded and had lower generation probabilities. In a later analysis, most CMV-associated TCR beta chains were found to appear HLA-restricted, with HLA associations seemingly driven largely by CMV exposure. In both the original and validation cohorts, the classifier was reported to diagnose cytomegalovirus status with high specificity and sensitivity. Around 16 rarely observed V segments, including chromosome 9 orphons, were excluded from the earlier analysis of a few hundred of the donors because counts were too low. It was suggested by the authors that the approach could potentially be generalized to other disease states and immunological phenotypes. In an earlier analysis of approximately 600 of the donors, most TCR beta V segments were observed in productive rearrangements about 90% or about 30% of the time, broadly matching IMGT annotations. Because some donors lacked HLA typing at each locus, the association tests relied only on the typed subset. According to a later genetic analysis, donors in an Asian-associated ancestry cluster had fewer N-insertions in productive TCRs than the approximately 630-donor mean. A later analysis reported that several top co-occurrence clusters appeared linked to parvovirus B19, influenza, CMV and Epstein-Barr virus. Most TCR sequences were observed very rarely across donors, whereas some public TCRs were present in many individuals.

As for this clone: Which antigen it targets is not known. No clone much larger than this one lies a single base away; base qualities are absent.

The library came from the immunoSEQ multiplex PCR assay. The multiplex PCR relied on a mix of 60 forward primers for TCR Vbeta segments and 13 reverse primers for TCR Jbeta segments. The CDR3 region of rearranged TCR beta genes was amplified from genomic DNA by a multiplex PCR assay. Amplified TCR beta libraries were sequenced as 87-base-pair reads on the Illumina HiSeq System. Turning to the authors' computational methods: In a later analysis, approximately 74 million unique TCR beta chains were counted across the 666 repertoires, and roughly 10 million of these chains were shared by at least two donors. A nearest-neighbor algorithm error-corrected the raw reads and collapsed the reads into unique sequences, merging closely related sequences to remove PCR and sequencing errors. Alignment of CDR3 sequences to IMGT reference sequences was used to assign V, D and J gene segments. Each retained sequence needed at least a six-nucleotide match to both a V gene segment and a J gene segment. Rearrangements were called productive when the CDR3 lacked stop codons and stayed in frame with V and J; all others were non-productive. Following IMGT convention, CDR3 was defined as the stretch from the second conserved V-encoded cysteine to the conserved J-encoded phenylalanine. The earlier analysis of some 580 of the donors excluded any sequence lacking an unambiguous match to a single V gene segment. An earlier analysis of 500 to 700 of the donors classified V segments as functional when productive rearrangements were above 56.7% and as segregating when the standard deviation between donors was above 5%. A statistical classification framework was built for diagnosing cytomegalovirus status from the catalog of TCR beta chain sequences. In a later analysis, V and J genes were assigned by comparing TCR nucleotide sequences against IMGT/GENE-DB human TR gene sequences. In a later analysis, CDR3 sequences and most-parsimonious VDJ recombination scenarios were assigned using the TCRdist pipeline. In a later analysis, each TCR beta chain was defined by its CDR3 amino acid sequence together with its V-gene family, and reads without a unique V-gene family were excluded. In a later analysis, nearly 600 highly shared, low-generation-probability nucleotide sequences were removed to address suspected cross-contamination and a sequencing artifact. In a later analysis, a clonal expansion index was calculated for each public chain from normalized within-repertoire ranks of inferred template counts. In a later analysis, generation probabilities were computed using a VDJ recombination model fitted to out-of-frame rearrangements, and the results were checked against IGoR. In a later analysis, TCR-TCR, TCR-HLA and TCR-CMV co-occurrence was scored with hypergeometric tests, and a repertoire-size bias correction was applied to TCR pairs. False discovery rates were estimated in a later analysis by permuting HLA or CMV assignments 20 times. A later analysis grouped co-occurring TCRs with DBSCAN, adding TCRdist sequence similarity when clustering within HLA-allele-positive subsets. Co-occurrence clustering excluded repertoires with fewer than 30,000 or more than 120,000 public chains, plus five with anomalous nucleotide sharing. The table comes from immuneACCESS by way of TCRdb, which keeps in-frame sequences with V and J called. Part of the clones is missing from these tables; in studies checked, under half for an unresolved V gene and the rest for unknown reasons. V and J calls and clone size are as listed in that table; D and trimming were resolved from the DNA. In this sample the table shows about 180,000 clones, approximately 70% of which occur a single time. The leading ten clones occupy 2% to 2.5% of the sample.

Per the germline V gene, SGHDN is the CDR1 and FVKESK is the CDR2. Relative to germline, V is missing 5 bases and J is missing 3 bases, with 4 bases of the junction outside any gene match. The CDR3 goes from the cysteine to the phenylalanine over 15 residues. Kept here is only the CDR3 DNA, which spans 45 bases and is read in frame from base 1. The cohort comprised hundreds of healthy bone marrow donors. At the time of sampling, all cohort members were nominally healthy, though unrecorded immune exposures were likely present. Of the approximately 700 cohort members, some 270 had positive CMV serostatus and 350 to 450 had negative CMV serostatus, and CMV serostatus was not recorded for the donor. A peripheral blood sample was provided by each donor, and peripheral blood mononuclear cells were used for TCR beta sequencing. The Qiagen DNeasy Blood Extraction Kit was used to extract genomic DNA from the blood cell samples.

The source material was PBMCs. Rearrangement joined TRBV14 to TRBJ2-5; TRBD2 fits 12 bases in the junction. This TCR came from a human donor in good health. The DNA sequence is as follows: TGTGCCAGCAGCGAACTAGCGGGGGGCGAAGAGACCCAGTACTTC. The encoded protein is CASSELAGGEETQYF.